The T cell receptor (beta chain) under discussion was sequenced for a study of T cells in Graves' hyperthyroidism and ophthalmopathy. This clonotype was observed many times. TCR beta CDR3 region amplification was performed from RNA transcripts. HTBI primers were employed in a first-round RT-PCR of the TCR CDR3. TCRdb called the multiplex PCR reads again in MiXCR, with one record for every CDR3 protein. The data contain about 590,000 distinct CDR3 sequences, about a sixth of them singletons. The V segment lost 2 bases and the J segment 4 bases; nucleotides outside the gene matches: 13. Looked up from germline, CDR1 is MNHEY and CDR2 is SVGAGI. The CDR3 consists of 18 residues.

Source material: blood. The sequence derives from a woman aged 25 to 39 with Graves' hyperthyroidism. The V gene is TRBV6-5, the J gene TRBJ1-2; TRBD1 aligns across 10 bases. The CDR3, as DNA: TGTGCCAGCAGTTACATGTTGGGACAGGGGAGTTTGAGCTATGGCTACACCTTC. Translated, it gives CASSYMLGQGSLSYGYTF.